This T cell receptor beta chain comes out of a study of T-cell reconstitution after alpha-beta-depleted transplantation in children. Per the germline V gene, CDR1 is MNHEY and CDR2 is SMNVEV (reference sequence). Trimming removed 2 bases at V and 4 bases at J, with 18 bases between. CDR3 length: 17 amino acids. Unique molecular identifiers tagged the TCRbeta library. TCRdb ran MiXCR on the PCR reads and lists one entry per CDR3 protein. The data hold around 71,000 distinct CDR3 sequences, with roughly 6.6% observed a single time. This clonotype was recorded many times. The chain joins TRBV27 to TRBJ1-5; a weak D match, TRBD1 (5 bases). The TCR originated in a human donor who donated a stem cell graft to a child with acute lymphoblastic leukemia. Material: PBMCs from the stem cell graft donor, obtained from the stem cell graft. The CDR3 spells CASSLRGSLDRNQPQHF. CDR3 sequence (DNA): TGTGCCAGCAGTTTACGGGGCAGCCTTGATAGGAATCAGCCCCAGCATTTT.